This T cell receptor (beta chain) originates from a study of graft-versus-host responses after intestinal transplantation. Sequencing used immunoSEQ multiplex PCR; TCRdb keeps in-frame clones, though not all of them. The table includes approximately 20,000 clones, around two fifths detected once. There were some 200,000 CFSE-labeled responder cells plated together with some 200,000 irradiated, violet-dye-labeled stimulator cells. Post-reaction sorting isolated proliferating CFSE-low CD3+CD4+ and CD3+CD8+ responders. This specimen consisted of alloreactive CD8+ T cells from a mixed lymphocyte reaction culture, obtained before intestinal transplant. Subset noted: CFSE-low proliferating T cells sorted from roughly six-day pre-transplant mixed lymphocyte reaction (GvH or HvG direction). This receptor was obtained from a human patient who received an intestinal transplant.

The CDR3 loop is CASRGSGGTEAFF. CDR3 nucleotides: TGCGCCAGCAGAGGATCGGGGGGGACTGAAGCTTTCTTT. This chain links TRBV10-2 with TRBJ1-1; maybe TRBD1 (5 bases). The CDR3 length is 13 residues. The V end was cut by 6 bases, the J end by 5 bases, with 13 bases between. Germline CDR1 and CDR2: WSHSY and SAAADI.